The 10 T cell receptor beta chains in this list originate from one sample, sequenced in a study of cytomegalovirus exposure and HLA in healthy donors. The PCR made use of 60 Vbeta and 13 Jbeta primers. Assay used: immunoSEQ multiplex PCR; TCRdb lists only in-frame clones, some missing. The sample records some 180,000 clones, 79% being singletons. Sequenced: PBMCs. All receptors come from a young woman in good health and CMV-seropositive.

The chain employs TRBV30 and TRBJ2-7; the match to TRBD1 covers 7 bases. This CDR3 has 15 residues. Germline loops: CDR1 GTSNPN, CDR2 SVGIG (reference sequence). The V and J ends lost 0 bases and 2 bases, in that order; junction bases with no gene match: 7. The CDR3 here is CAWSVLGTETYEQYF. The DNA of the CDR3 is TGTGCCTGGAGTGTACTTGGGACAGAAACCTACGAGCAGTACTTC.

The chain joins TRBV9 to TRBJ1-6; 9 bases match TRBD1. The germline V gene encodes CDR1 SGDLS and CDR2 YYNGEE. The CDR3 is made up of 17 amino acids. With V trimmed by 2 bases and J by 8 bases, 11 bases remained unmatched. CDR3 residues: CASSVDPVTGGYSPLHF. CDR3 coding DNA: TGTGCCAGCAGCGTCGACCCTGTGACAGGGGGTTATTCACCCCTCCACTTT.

The genes are TRBV21-1 and TRBJ2-7; the table's D call, TRBD1, was not checked against the DNA. TRBV21-1 is deemed a pseudogene. CDR3 length: 16 residues. CDR3 bases: TGTGCCAGCAGCACCCCCGGACAGGGGTACTCCTACGAGCAGTACTTC. Translation: CASSTPGQGYSYEQYF.

As DNA, the CDR3 is TGTGCCAGCAGCGTCCCAGGGACAGGGGGTTTAGCGGGATACAATGAGCAGTTCTTC. Translating it yields CASSVPGTGGLAGYNEQFF. The chain joins TRBV9 to TRBJ2-1, with 11 bases matching TRBD1. The J segment lost 4 bases and the V segment lost 2 bases, leaving 14 bases of the junction unmatched. The CDR3 has 19 amino acids. The germline gives CDR1 SGDLS, CDR2 YYNGEE.

The chain uses TRBV11-2 and TRBJ2-1; 7 positions match TRBD2. After removal of 7 bases from V and 3 bases from J, the junction contained 12 bases not matched to a gene. CDR1 and CDR2 from the germline V gene are SGHAT and FQNNGV. The CDR3 has 16 amino acids. In DNA, the CDR3 is TGTGCCAGCACCCTCGGCGGGGGTCTCGTCTACAATGAGCAGTTCTTC. Protein sequence: CASTLGGGLVYNEQFF.

This sequence joins TRBV19 and TRBJ1-1; 7 nucleotides match TRBD1. Germline CDR1 reads LNHDA; CDR2 reads SQIVND (reference sequence). V shed 4 bases, J shed 0 bases, and the junction held 14 bases outside the gene matches. CDR3 length: 18 residues. As DNA, the CDR3 is TGTGCCAGTAGTACTGGCCGGGACAGCACAATGATGAACACTGAAGCTTTCTTT. Translating gives CASSTGRDSTMMNTEAFF.

The chain recombines TRBV29-1 with TRBJ1-2; 7 nucleotides agree with TRBD1. CDR1 and CDR2 (germline): SQVTM, ANQGSEA. The CDR3 has 11 amino acids. With 5 bases clipped from V and 5 bases from J, the junction kept 2 bases outside the gene matches. CDR3 in DNA: TGCAGCGTTACAGGGGTTTATGGCTACACCTTC. As protein: CSVTGVYGYTF.

This chain connects TRBV27 to TRBJ2-1; TRBD1 agrees at 7 bases. There are 15 residues in the CDR3. Germline CDR1 and CDR2: MNHEY and SMNVEV (reference sequence). Trimming cost V 4 bases and J 0 bases; bases outside gene matches: 3. Here the CDR3 reads CASSWTGYSYNEQFF. CDR3 sequence (DNA): TGTGCCAGCAGTTGGACAGGATACTCCTACAATGAGCAGTTCTTC.

This chain joins TRBV30 and TRBJ2-7; D unresolved. V was pared by 0 bases and J by 4 bases, with 7 bases between. Germline CDR1 GTSNPN, CDR2 SVGIG (reference sequence). The CDR3 covers 12 residues. The CDR3 nucleotides are TGTGCCTGGAGTGTACTCGGGTACGAGCAGTACTTC. Protein sequence: CAWSVLGYEQYF. Full variable domain (missing parts from reference TRBV30 and TRBJ2-7): SQTIHQWPATLVQPVGSPLSLECTVEGTSNPNLYWYRQAAGRGLQLLFYSVGIGQISSEVPQNLSASRPQDRQFILSSKKLLLSDSGFYLCAWSVLGYEQYFGPGTRLTVT.

This clone was recorded only once. This chain joins TRBV7-7 and TRBJ2-7; TRBD2 might be the D (5 bases). The V end lost 4 bases, the J end lost 7 bases, and 20 bases lay between the germline ends. Per germline, CDR1 SSHAT and CDR2 FNYEAQ (reference sequence). The length of the CDR3 is 15 residues. This CDR3 is CASSSTGLPGWEQYF. The CDR3 DNA reads as TGTGCCAGCAGCTCTACTGGCTTGCCGGGGTGGGAGCAGTACTTC.